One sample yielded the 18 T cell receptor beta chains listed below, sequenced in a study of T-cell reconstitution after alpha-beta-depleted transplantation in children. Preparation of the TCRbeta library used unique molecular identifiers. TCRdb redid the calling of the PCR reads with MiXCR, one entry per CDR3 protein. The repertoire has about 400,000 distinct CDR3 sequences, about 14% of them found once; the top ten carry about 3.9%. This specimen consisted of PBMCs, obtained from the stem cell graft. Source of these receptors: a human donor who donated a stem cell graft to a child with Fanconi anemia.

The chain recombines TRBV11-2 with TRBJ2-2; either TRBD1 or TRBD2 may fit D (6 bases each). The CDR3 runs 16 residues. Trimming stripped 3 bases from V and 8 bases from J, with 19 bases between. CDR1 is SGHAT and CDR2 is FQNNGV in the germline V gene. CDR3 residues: CASSFTGTPLGGELFF. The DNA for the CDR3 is TGTGCCAGCAGCTTCACAGGGACTCCCCTGGGTGGGGAGCTGTTTTTT.

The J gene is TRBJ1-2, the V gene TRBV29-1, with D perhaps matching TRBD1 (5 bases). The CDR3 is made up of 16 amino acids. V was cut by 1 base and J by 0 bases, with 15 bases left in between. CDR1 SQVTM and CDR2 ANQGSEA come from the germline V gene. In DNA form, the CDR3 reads TGCAGCGTTGAAGTCAGAGACAGACTAGCTAACTATGGCTACACCTTC. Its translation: CSVEVRDRLANYGYTF.

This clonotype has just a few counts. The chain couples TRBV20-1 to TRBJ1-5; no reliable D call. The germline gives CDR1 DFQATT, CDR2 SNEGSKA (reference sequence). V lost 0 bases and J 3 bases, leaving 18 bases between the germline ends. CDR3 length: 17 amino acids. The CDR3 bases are TGCAGTGCTAGAGAGAGAACGAGGTCCTGGATCAATCAGCCCCAGCATTTT. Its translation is CSARERTRSWINQPQHF.

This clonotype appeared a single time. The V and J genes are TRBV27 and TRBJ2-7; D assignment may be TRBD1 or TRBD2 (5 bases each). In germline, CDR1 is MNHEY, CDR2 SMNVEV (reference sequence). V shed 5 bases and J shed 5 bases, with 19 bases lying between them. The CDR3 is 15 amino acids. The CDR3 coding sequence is TGTGCCAGCAGTGTAAGGGGAACTGGGACGCACGAGCAGTACTTC. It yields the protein CASSVRGTGTHEQYF.

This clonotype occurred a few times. In DNA form, the CDR3 reads TGTGCCATCAGGGGACAGACTGGAAACACCATATATTTT. Its protein is CAIRGQTGNTIYF. The chain is built from TRBV10-3 and TRBJ1-3, with 7 nucleotides matching TRBD1. Germline lookup yields CDR1 ENHRY and CDR2 SYGVKD. This CDR3 is 13 amino acids long. Trimming took 6 bases from V and 2 from J; bases not matched to a gene: 1.

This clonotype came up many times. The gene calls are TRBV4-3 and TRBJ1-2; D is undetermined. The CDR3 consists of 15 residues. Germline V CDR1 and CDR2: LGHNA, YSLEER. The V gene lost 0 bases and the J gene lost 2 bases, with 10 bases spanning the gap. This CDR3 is CASSQEISKNYGYTF. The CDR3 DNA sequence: TGCGCCAGCAGCCAAGAGATCAGCAAGAACTATGGCTACACCTTC.

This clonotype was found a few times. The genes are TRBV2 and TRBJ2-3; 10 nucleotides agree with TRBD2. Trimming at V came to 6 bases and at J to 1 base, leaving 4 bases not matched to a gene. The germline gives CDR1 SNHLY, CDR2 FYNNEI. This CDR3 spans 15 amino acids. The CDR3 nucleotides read TGTGCCAGCAGCGATCTAGCGGGGGGCACAGATACGCAGTATTTT. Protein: CASSDLAGGTDTQYF.

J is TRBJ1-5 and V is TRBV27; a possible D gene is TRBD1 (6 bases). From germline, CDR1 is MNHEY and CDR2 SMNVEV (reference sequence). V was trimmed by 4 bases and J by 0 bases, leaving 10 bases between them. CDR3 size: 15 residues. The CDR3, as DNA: TGTGCCAGCAGTTCCCAGGGGATTAGCAATCAGCCCCAGCATTTT. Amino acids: CASSSQGISNQPQHF.

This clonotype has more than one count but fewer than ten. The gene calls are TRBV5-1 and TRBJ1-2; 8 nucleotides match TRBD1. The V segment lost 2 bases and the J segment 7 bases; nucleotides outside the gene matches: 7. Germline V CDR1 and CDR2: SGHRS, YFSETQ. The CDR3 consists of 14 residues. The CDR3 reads CASSLRTGFGGYTF. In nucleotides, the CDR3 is TGCGCCAGCAGCTTAAGGACAGGGTTTGGTGGCTACACCTTC.

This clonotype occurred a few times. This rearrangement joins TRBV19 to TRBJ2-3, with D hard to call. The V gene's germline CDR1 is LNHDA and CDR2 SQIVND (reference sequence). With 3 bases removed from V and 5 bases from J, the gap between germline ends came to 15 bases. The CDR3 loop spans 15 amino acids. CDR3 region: CASSMSVDGEDTQYF. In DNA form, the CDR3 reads TGTGCCAGTAGTATGTCCGTGGACGGTGAAGATACGCAGTATTTT.

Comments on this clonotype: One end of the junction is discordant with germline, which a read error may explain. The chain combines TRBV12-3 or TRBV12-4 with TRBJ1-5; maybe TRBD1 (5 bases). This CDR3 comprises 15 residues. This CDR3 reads CSSSFTGAGNQPQHF. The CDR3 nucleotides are TGTTCCAGCAGTTTCACAGGCGCGGGCAATCAGCCCCAGCATTTT.

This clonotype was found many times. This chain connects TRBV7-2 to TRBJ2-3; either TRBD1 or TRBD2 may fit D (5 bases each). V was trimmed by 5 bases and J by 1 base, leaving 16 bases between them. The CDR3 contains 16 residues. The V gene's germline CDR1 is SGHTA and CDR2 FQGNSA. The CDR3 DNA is TGTGCCAGCAGCCCGGGACCGTTGCGCCGCACAGATACGCAGTATTTT. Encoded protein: CASSPGPLRRTDTQYF.

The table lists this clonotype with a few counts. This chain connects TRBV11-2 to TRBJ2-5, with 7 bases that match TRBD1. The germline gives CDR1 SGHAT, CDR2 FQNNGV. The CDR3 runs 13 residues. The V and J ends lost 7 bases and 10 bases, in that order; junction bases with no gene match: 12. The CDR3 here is CASTSARQGRQYF. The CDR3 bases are TGTGCCAGCACCAGTGCGAGACAGGGACGCCAGTACTTC. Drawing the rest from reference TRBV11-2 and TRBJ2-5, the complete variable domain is EAGVAQSPRYKIIEKRQSVAFWCNPISGHATLYWYQQILGQGPKLLIQFQNNGVVDDSQLPKDRFSAERLKGVDSTLKIQPAKLEDSAVYLCASTSARQGRQYFGPGTRLLVL.

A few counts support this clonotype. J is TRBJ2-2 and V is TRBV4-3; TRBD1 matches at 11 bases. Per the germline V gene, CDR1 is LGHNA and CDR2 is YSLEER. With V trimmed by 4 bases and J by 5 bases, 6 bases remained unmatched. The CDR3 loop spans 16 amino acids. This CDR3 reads CASSLSGTGGTGELFF. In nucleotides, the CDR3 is TGCGCCAGCAGCCTCTCCGGGACAGGGGGTACCGGGGAGCTGTTTTTT.

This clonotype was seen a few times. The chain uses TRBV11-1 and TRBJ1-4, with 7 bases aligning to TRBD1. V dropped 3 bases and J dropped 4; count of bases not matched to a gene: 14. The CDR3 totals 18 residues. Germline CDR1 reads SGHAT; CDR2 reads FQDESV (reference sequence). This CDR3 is CASSLAPTGTEFNEKLFF. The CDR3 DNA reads TGTGCCAGCAGCTTGGCGCCTACCGGGACAGAGTTTAATGAAAAACTGTTTTTT. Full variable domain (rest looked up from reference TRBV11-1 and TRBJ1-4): EAEVAQSPRYKITEKSQAVAFWCDPISGHATLYWYRQILGQGPELLVQFQDESVVDDSQLPKDRFSAERLKGVDSTLKIQPAELGDSAMYLCASSLAPTGTEFNEKLFFGSGTQLSVL.

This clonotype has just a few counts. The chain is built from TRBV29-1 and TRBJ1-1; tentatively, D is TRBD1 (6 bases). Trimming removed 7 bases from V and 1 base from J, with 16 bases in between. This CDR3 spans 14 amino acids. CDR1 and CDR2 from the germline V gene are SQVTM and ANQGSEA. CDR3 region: CSAAPGATNTEAFF. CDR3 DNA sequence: TGCAGCGCGGCGCCAGGGGCGACGAACACTGAAGCTTTCTTT.

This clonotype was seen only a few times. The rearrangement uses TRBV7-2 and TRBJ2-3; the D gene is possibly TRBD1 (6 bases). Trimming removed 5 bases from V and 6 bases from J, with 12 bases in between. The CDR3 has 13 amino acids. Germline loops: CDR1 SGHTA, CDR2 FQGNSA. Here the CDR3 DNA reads TGTGCCAGCAGCAAAATAAGGGGGGATACGCAGTATTTT. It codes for CASSKIRGDTQYF. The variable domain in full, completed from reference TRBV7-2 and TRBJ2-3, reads GAGVSQSPSNKVTEKGKDVELRCDPISGHTALYWYRQSLGQGLEFLIYFQGNSAPDKSGLPSDRFSAERTGGSVSTLTIQRTQQEDSAVYLCASSKIRGDTQYFGPGTRLTVL.

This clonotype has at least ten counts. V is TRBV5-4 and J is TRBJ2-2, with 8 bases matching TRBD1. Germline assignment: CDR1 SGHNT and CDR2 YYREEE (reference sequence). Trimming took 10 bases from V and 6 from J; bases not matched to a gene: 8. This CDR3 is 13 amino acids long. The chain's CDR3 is CAGYKQGAGELFF. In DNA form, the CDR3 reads TGTGCCGGTTACAAACAGGGGGCCGGGGAGCTGTTTTTT. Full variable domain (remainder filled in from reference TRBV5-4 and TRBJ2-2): ETGVTQSPTHLIKTRGQQVTLRCSSQSGHNTVSWYQQALGQGPQFIFQYYREEENGRGNFPPRFSGLQFPNYSSELNVNALELDDSALYLCAGYKQGAGELFFGEGSRLTVL.